The rows below give T cell receptor beta chains drawn from one sample of a study of circulating CD8 cells and anti-PD-1 response in melanoma. TCRdb called the reads again in MiXCR, with one record for every CDR3 protein. The sample lists several hundred distinct CDR3 sequences, 9% to 9.5% occurring once. The sample consisted of CD8+ T cells from PBMCs, taken at baseline or after one month of anti-PD-1 therapy (not recorded which). These TCRs come from a human donor with melanoma. Both conserved end residues are part of each CDR3. Fields, in order: clone size, J gene, D gene, V gene, CDR3 protein, CDR3 DNA. The D gene is left open where the match is weak. Part of the rows lack a size; the others show once, few, many or a class for expanded clones.

clone size: large
J gene: TRBJ2-3
D gene: TRBD2
V gene: TRBV2
CDR3 protein: CASNLGLAGPTDTQYF
CDR3 DNA: TGTGCCAGCAACCTGGGACTAGCGGGCCCAACCGATACGCAGTATTTT

clone size: medium-sized
J gene: TRBJ2-2
D gene: TRBD1
V gene: TRBV4-1
CDR3 protein: CASSQGGATGSHPVGLFF
CDR3 DNA: TGCGCCAGCAGCCAAGGAGGCGCGACAGGGTCACATCCAGTGGGGCTGTTTTTT

clone size: large
J gene: TRBJ2-2
D gene: -
V gene: TRBV2
CDR3 protein: CASSDGPNTGELFF
CDR3 DNA: TGTGCCAGCAGTGATGGCCCAAACACCGGGGAGCTGTTTTTT

clone size: large
J gene: TRBJ2-3
D gene: -
V gene: TRBV4-1
CDR3 protein: CASSQRGGSTDTQYF
CDR3 DNA: TGCGCCAGCAGCCAGAGAGGGGGTAGCACAGATACGCAGTATTTT

clone size: medium-sized
J gene: TRBJ2-7
D gene: TRBD2
V gene: TRBV20-1
CDR3 protein: CSARNRDYNNYEQYF
CDR3 DNA: TGCAGTGCTAGGAACCGGGACTATAATAACTACGAGCAGTACTTC

clone size: medium-sized
J gene: TRBJ2-6
D gene: -
V gene: TRBV25-1
CDR3 protein: CASSDMGSGANVLTF
CDR3 DNA: TGTGCCAGCAGTGACATGGGATCTGGGGCCAACGTCCTGACTTTC

clone size: medium-sized
J gene: TRBJ2-1
D gene: -
V gene: TRBV7-3
CDR3 protein: CASRKSGAGPNEQFF
CDR3 DNA: TGTGCCAGCAGGAAATCGGGGGCGGGTCCCAATGAGCAGTTCTTC

clone size: large
J gene: TRBJ1-1
D gene: -
V gene: TRBV27
CDR3 protein: CASSLSRTAEAFF
CDR3 DNA: TGTGCCAGCAGTTTATCCCGGACAGCTGAAGCTTTCTTT

clone size: large
J gene: TRBJ2-5
D gene: -
V gene: TRBV2
CDR3 protein: CASSARGPEAQYF
CDR3 DNA: TGTGCCAGCAGTGCCAGAGGGCCGGAGGCCCAGTACTTC

clone size: medium-sized
J gene: TRBJ2-1
D gene: -
V gene: TRBV27
CDR3 protein: CASTPRPGGADNEQFF
CDR3 DNA: TGTGCCAGCACTCCTCGTCCGGGGGGCGCTGACAATGAGCAGTTCTTC

clone size: -
J gene: TRBJ2-1
D gene: -
V gene: TRBV24-1
CDR3 protein: CATSGTRPPNNEQFF
CDR3 DNA: TGCGCCACCAGTGGCACCCGGCCCCCTAACAATGAGCAGTTCTTC

clone size: few
J gene: TRBJ2-7
D gene: TRBD2
V gene: TRBV7-9
CDR3 protein: CASSRTSGESKLSYEQYF
CDR3 DNA: TGTGCCAGCAGTAGGACTAGCGGGGAGTCGAAGCTATCCTACGAGCAGTACTTC

clone size: medium-sized
J gene: TRBJ2-5
D gene: TRBD2
V gene: TRBV7-2
CDR3 protein: CASSFVRGLARETQYF
CDR3 DNA: TGTGCCAGCAGTTTTGTGAGGGGACTAGCTAGGGAGACCCAGTACTTC

clone size: -
J gene: TRBJ2-3
D gene: TRBD2
V gene: TRBV11-2
CDR3 protein: CASSFPTSGGSSTDTQYF
CDR3 DNA: TGTGCCAGCAGCTTCCCGACTAGCGGGGGGTCTAGCACAGATACGCAGTATTTT

clone size: -
J gene: TRBJ2-2
D gene: -
V gene: TRBV6-1
CDR3 protein: CASSELGIAGPGELFF
CDR3 DNA: TGTGCCAGCAGTGAATTGGGAATAGCAGGGCCCGGGGAGCTGTTTTTT

clone size: medium-sized
J gene: TRBJ1-1
D gene: TRBD1
V gene: TRBV14
CDR3 protein: CASSPQGAVGTEAFF
CDR3 DNA: TGTGCCAGCAGCCCACAGGGGGCTGTTGGCACTGAAGCTTTCTTT

clone size: medium-sized
J gene: TRBJ2-3
D gene: -
V gene: TRBV18
CDR3 protein: CASSLSGAKDTQYF
CDR3 DNA: TGTGCCAGCTCCCTGTCGGGGGCAAAGGATACGCAGTATTTT

clone size: large
J gene: TRBJ2-7
D gene: -
V gene: TRBV5-1
CDR3 protein: CASSTYGTPYEQYF
CDR3 DNA: TGCGCCAGCAGTACCTACGGCACGCCCTACGAGCAGTACTTC

clone size: medium-sized
J gene: TRBJ2-2
D gene: TRBD2
V gene: TRBV20-1
CDR3 protein: CSAGPTSGYGELFF
CDR3 DNA: TGCAGTGCTGGTCCGACTAGCGGGTACGGGGAGCTGTTTTTT

clone size: medium-sized
J gene: TRBJ2-7
D gene: -
V gene: TRBV28
CDR3 protein: CASSPDSSSYEQYF
CDR3 DNA: TGTGCCAGCAGCCCAGACAGTAGCTCCTACGAGCAGTACTTC

clone size: large
J gene: TRBJ2-4
D gene: -
V gene: TRBV29-1
CDR3 protein: CSVVASRGAHRNIQYF
CDR3 DNA: TGCAGCGTTGTTGCCTCACGAGGGGCCCACCGGAACATTCAGTACTTC

clone size: -
J gene: TRBJ2-3
D gene: -
V gene: TRBV28
CDR3 protein: CASTQPPWGSSTDTQYF
CDR3 DNA: TGTGCCAGCACCCAGCCGCCATGGGGGTCTAGCACAGATACGCAGTATTTT

clone size: large
J gene: TRBJ2-7
D gene: -
V gene: TRBV7-6
CDR3 protein: CASSLAGTDYEQYF
CDR3 DNA: TGTGCCAGCAGCTTAGCCGGGACGGATTATGAGCAGTACTTC

clone size: large
J gene: TRBJ2-2
D gene: -
V gene: TRBV19
CDR3 protein: CASSPGSWAGLFF
CDR3 DNA: TGTGCCAGTAGTCCTGGATCCTGGGCTGGGCTGTTTTTT

clone size: large
J gene: TRBJ1-5
D gene: -
V gene: TRBV9
CDR3 protein: CASSGEGTVQPQHF
CDR3 DNA: TGTGCCAGCAGCGGGGAGGGTACGGTTCAGCCCCAGCATTTT

clone size: large
J gene: TRBJ1-2
D gene: TRBD1
V gene: TRBV7-2
CDR3 protein: CASGLGTVANYGYTF
CDR3 DNA: TGTGCCAGCGGCTTGGGGACAGTCGCTAACTATGGCTACACCTTC

clone size: large
J gene: TRBJ1-1
D gene: -
V gene: TRBV4-1
CDR3 protein: CASRLGNTEAFF
CDR3 DNA: TGCGCCAGCAGGCTGGGTAACACTGAAGCTTTCTTT

clone size: medium-sized
J gene: TRBJ2-7
D gene: -
V gene: TRBV7-2
CDR3 protein: CASSFQGYEQYF
CDR3 DNA: TGTGCCAGCAGCTTTCAGGGGTACGAGCAGTACTTC

clone size: medium-sized
J gene: TRBJ2-1
D gene: -
V gene: TRBV19
CDR3 protein: CASSIGWNEQFF
CDR3 DNA: TGTGCCAGTAGTATAGGTTGGAATGAGCAGTTCTTC

clone size: large
J gene: TRBJ2-7
D gene: TRBD2
V gene: TRBV4-1
CDR3 protein: CASSQAATSGYEQYF
CDR3 DNA: TGCGCCAGCAGCCAAGCCGCGACTAGCGGCTACGAGCAGTACTTC

clone size: medium-sized
J gene: TRBJ2-7
D gene: TRBD2
V gene: TRBV10-3
CDR3 protein: CAISAAGASGYEQYF
CDR3 DNA: TGTGCCATCAGTGCCGCCGGGGCTAGCGGATACGAGCAGTACTTC

clone size: medium-sized
J gene: TRBJ2-3
D gene: -
V gene: TRBV6-6
CDR3 protein: CASSWGDTQYF
CDR3 DNA: TGTGCCAGCAGTTGGGGAGATACGCAGTATTTT

clone size: medium-sized
J gene: TRBJ1-4
D gene: -
V gene: TRBV24-1
CDR3 protein: CATSAAGKLFF
CDR3 DNA: TGTGCCACCAGTGCCGCCGGGAAACTGTTTTTT

clone size: medium-sized
J gene: TRBJ2-7
D gene: TRBD1
V gene: TRBV6-2/TRBV6-3
CDR3 protein: CASSGWTGNEQYF
CDR3 DNA: TGTGCCAGCAGTGGGTGGACAGGGAACGAGCAGTACTTC

clone size: medium-sized
J gene: TRBJ1-1
D gene: -
V gene: TRBV30
CDR3 protein: CAWSVGVEAFF
CDR3 DNA: TGTGCCTGGAGTGTAGGGGTCGAAGCTTTCTTT

clone size: medium-sized
J gene: TRBJ2-7
D gene: -
V gene: TRBV6-1
CDR3 protein: CASRRTGTYEQYF
CDR3 DNA: TGTGCCAGCCGAAGGACGGGGACCTACGAGCAGTACTTC

clone size: medium-sized
J gene: TRBJ2-7
D gene: TRBD1
V gene: TRBV19
CDR3 protein: CASSSTGGIYEQYF
CDR3 DNA: TGTGCCAGTAGCAGCACAGGGGGTATCTACGAGCAGTACTTC

clone size: large
J gene: TRBJ1-5
D gene: -
V gene: TRBV5-6
CDR3 protein: CASSSLNQPQHF
CDR3 DNA: TGTGCCAGCAGCTCCCTTAATCAGCCCCAGCATTTT

clone size: medium-sized
J gene: TRBJ2-7
D gene: -
V gene: TRBV28
CDR3 protein: CASSSHNEQYF
CDR3 DNA: TGTGCCAGCAGTTCACACAACGAGCAGTACTTC

clone size: -
J gene: TRBJ1-2
D gene: TRBD1
V gene: TRBV20-1
CDR3 protein: CSARVRGQGENYGYTF
CDR3 DNA: TGCAGTGCTAGAGTAAGGGGACAGGGGGAGAACTATGGCTACACCTTC

clone size: medium-sized
J gene: TRBJ1-2
D gene: -
V gene: TRBV28
CDR3 protein: CASSFQNSNYGYTF
CDR3 DNA: TGTGCCAGCAGTTTTCAGAATAGTAACTATGGCTACACCTTC

clone size: medium-sized
J gene: TRBJ1-1
D gene: -
V gene: TRBV20-1
CDR3 protein: CSAREGGTEAFF
CDR3 DNA: TGCAGTGCTAGAGAAGGGGGTACTGAAGCTTTCTTT

clone size: large
J gene: TRBJ1-2
D gene: TRBD1
V gene: TRBV20-1
CDR3 protein: CSVGQGVLDFYGYTF
CDR3 DNA: TGCAGTGTTGGACAGGGGGTGTTAGATTTTTATGGCTACACCTTC

clone size: hyperexpanded
J gene: TRBJ2-3
D gene: -
V gene: TRBV25-1
CDR3 protein: CAGGSGNTDTQYF
CDR3 DNA: TGTGCCGGAGGGAGCGGAAACACAGATACGCAGTATTTT

clone size: large
J gene: TRBJ2-5
D gene: TRBD1
V gene: TRBV20-1
CDR3 protein: CSARDRTGDRRRPETQYF
CDR3 DNA: TGCAGTGCTAGAGATCGGACAGGGGATCGTCGACGTCCAGAGACCCAGTACTTC

clone size: medium-sized
J gene: TRBJ1-5
D gene: TRBD1
V gene: TRBV20-1
CDR3 protein: CSALQGFGSNQPQHF
CDR3 DNA: TGCAGTGCTCTACAGGGGTTCGGTAGCAATCAGCCCCAGCATTTT

clone size: large
J gene: TRBJ2-7
D gene: TRBD2
V gene: TRBV7-8
CDR3 protein: CASSPVQRGSYEQYF
CDR3 DNA: TGTGCCAGCAGCCCGGTCCAGCGGGGTTCCTACGAGCAGTACTTC

clone size: medium-sized
J gene: TRBJ2-7
D gene: TRBD1
V gene: TRBV14
CDR3 protein: CASSQDRFSYEQYF
CDR3 DNA: TGTGCCAGCAGCCAGGACAGGTTCTCCTACGAGCAGTACTTC

clone size: large
J gene: TRBJ2-7
D gene: TRBD1
V gene: TRBV2
CDR3 protein: CASSGGTGGYEQYF
CDR3 DNA: TGTGCCAGCAGTGGGGGGACAGGGGGCTACGAGCAGTACTTC

clone size: medium-sized
J gene: TRBJ2-3
D gene: TRBD2
V gene: TRBV28
CDR3 protein: CASSSGGGNLTDTQYF
CDR3 DNA: TGTGCCAGCAGTTCGGGGGGAGGGAATCTCACAGATACGCAGTATTTT

clone size: large
J gene: TRBJ1-4
D gene: -
V gene: TRBV19
CDR3 protein: CASSPGASDPANEKLFF
CDR3 DNA: TGTGCCAGTAGCCCGGGGGCATCCGACCCAGCTAATGAAAAACTGTTTTTT